These T cell receptor beta chains were read from a single sample in a study of T cell responses to AZD1222 COVID-19 vaccine. The data were produced by immunoSEQ multiplex PCR, yet TCRdb's version contains in-frame clones alone and is incomplete. The sample lists fewer than 95,000 clones, 85% to 90% occurring once. This specimen consisted of peripheral blood, obtained on day 0 of AZD1222 vaccination. Receptor source: an adult in good health. Both conserved end residues are part of each CDR3. D genes are given only for firm matches. A row's size may be missing; if present it is once, few, many or a size class.

>TRBV9|-|-|TRBJ1-1
CASSVSGLNTEAFF
TGTGCCAGCAGCGTATCCGGGCTGAACACTGAAGCTTTCTTT
>TRBV7-2|-|-|TRBJ2-3
CASSFTGFTDTQYF
TGTGCCAGCAGCTTTACAGGATTCACAGATACGCAGTATTTT
>TRBV3-1/TRBV3-2|few|-|TRBJ2-7
CASSPTVNQYEQYF
TGTGCCAGCAGCCCGACGGTCAACCAATACGAGCAGTACTTC
>TRBV19|-|-|TRBJ1-1
CASSIGRATMNTEAFF
TGTGCCAGTAGTATAGGAAGGGCAACAATGAACACTGAAGCTTTCTTT
>TRBV21-1|-|-|TRBJ1-2
CANKGQFYGYTF
TGTGCCAATAAGGGACAGTTCTATGGCTACACCTTC
>TRBV25-1|many|TRBD1|TRBJ2-7
CASSEGDRESSEQYF
TGTGCCAGCAGTGAGGGGGACAGGGAAAGCTCCGAGCAGTACTTC
>TRBV28|-|TRBD1|TRBJ1-1
CASSFAGGFPHTEAFF
TGTGCCAGCAGTTTCGCAGGGGGTTTCCCGCACACTGAAGCTTTCTTT
>TRBV5-6|-|-|TRBJ1-5
CASSRTGSNQPQHF
TGTGCCAGCAGTAGGACGGGGAGCAATCAGCCCCAGCATTTT
>TRBV24-1|-|-|TRBJ2-7
CATSEGPFYEQYF
TGTGCCACCAGTGAAGGGCCGTTCTACGAGCAGTACTTC
>TRBV15|-|-|TRBJ2-7
CATTGLGKSTYEQYF
TGTGCCACCACCGGGTTAGGGAAATCAACCTACGAGCAGTACTTC
>TRBV7-9|-|-|TRBJ2-1
CASSLGEGEQFF
TGTGCCAGCAGCTTAGGCGAGGGTGAGCAGTTCTTC
>TRBV28|-|TRBD2|TRBJ2-7
CASETSGSHEQYF
TGTGCCAGCGAGACTAGCGGGAGCCACGAGCAGTACTTC
>TRBV28|-|TRBD2|TRBJ2-5
CASSFHLGGQETQYF
TGTGCCAGCAGTTTTCATCTCGGGGGGCAAGAGACCCAGTACTTC
>TRBV5-1|-|TRBD2|TRBJ2-3
CASSLGLAGGYGDTQYF
TGCGCCAGCAGCTTGGGACTAGCGGGAGGCTACGGGGATACGCAGTATTTT
>TRBV5-1|-|-|TRBJ2-3
CASSSAGRAGTDTQYF
TGCGCCAGCAGCTCCGCGGGGAGAGCTGGGACAGATACGCAGTATTTT
>TRBV4-3|-|TRBD2|TRBJ2-5
CASSPGLAGEETQYF
TGCGCCAGCAGCCCGGGACTAGCGGGAGAAGAGACCCAGTACTTC
>TRBV19|-|TRBD2|TRBJ2-1
CASSKAGLGIYEQFF
TGTGCCAGTAGTAAAGCGGGACTAGGGATTTATGAGCAGTTCTTC
>TRBV9|-|-|TRBJ2-2
CASSVQPNGELFF
TGTGCCAGCAGCGTACAACCTAACGGGGAGCTGTTTTTT
>TRBV3-1/TRBV3-2|-|-|TRBJ1-1
CASSQEGQNTEAFF
TGTGCCAGCAGCCAAGAAGGGCAGAACACTGAAGCTTTCTTT
>TRBV19|-|TRBD2|TRBJ2-2
CASSIDQTSGSHANTGELFF
TGTGCCAGTAGTATAGATCAAACTAGCGGGAGTCACGCGAACACCGGGGAGCTGTTTTTT
>TRBV6-5|-|-|TRBJ2-3
CASSYSEGSTDTQYF
TGTGCCAGCAGTTACTCGGAGGGTTCCACAGATACGCAGTATTTT
>TRBV7-9|-|TRBD2|TRBJ2-3
CASSLMETGGLAGLDTQYF
TGTGCCAGCAGCTTAATGGAGACAGGGGGACTAGCGGGCTTAGATACGCAGTATTTT
>TRBV5-5|-|-|TRBJ1-4
CASSLRAGSGEKLFF
TGTGCCAGCAGCTTGAGGGCGGGATCGGGGGAAAAACTGTTTTTT
>TRBV6-1|-|-|TRBJ1-5
CASSEHGAAQPQHF
TGTGCCAGCAGTGAACATGGGGCAGCGCAGCCCCAGCATTTT
>TRBV5-1|-|TRBD1|TRBJ1-1
CASSNIRQGENTEAFF
TGCGCCAGCAGCAACATCAGACAGGGAGAGAACACTGAAGCTTTCTTT
>TRBV25-1|-|-|TRBJ1-3
CASSEAGSGNTIYF
TGTGCCAGCAGTGAAGCGGGGTCTGGAAACACCATATATTTT
>TRBV7-6|-|TRBD2|TRBJ2-7
CASCAGVSAEQYF
TGTGCCAGTTGCGCGGGAGTTTCGGCCGAGCAGTACTTC
>TRBV18|-|-|TRBJ2-7
CASSEGGRYEQYF
TGTGCCAGCTCAGAGGGGGGGCGCTACGAGCAGTACTTC
>TRBV7-9|once|-|TRBJ2-1
CASSPYNEQFF
TGTGCCAGCAGCCCTTACAATGAGCAGTTCTTC
>TRBV7-2|-|-|TRBJ1-2
CASSTHSSYGYTF
TGTGCCAGCAGCACCCACTCAAGCTATGGCTACACCTTC
>TRBV7-2|-|TRBD2|TRBJ2-1
CASSFASGRVYNEQFF
TGTGCCAGCAGCTTCGCTAGCGGGAGGGTCTACAATGAGCAGTTCTTC
>TRBV5-1|-|-|TRBJ2-7
CASSSAGGAYEQYF
TGCGCCAGCAGCTCGGCAGGAGGGGCCTACGAGCAGTACTTC
>TRBV12-3/TRBV12-4|once|-|TRBJ1-6
CASSPGRSPLHF
TGTGCCAGCAGTCCAGGGCGCTCACCCCTCCACTTT
>TRBV19|-|-|TRBJ2-1
CASSLHNEQFF
TGTGCCAGTAGTCTTCACAATGAGCAGTTCTTC
>TRBV19|-|TRBD1|TRBJ1-1
CASSMNQGGNTEAFF
TGTGCCAGTAGTATGAATCAGGGGGGGAACACTGAAGCTTTCTTT
>TRBV6-4|-|TRBD1|TRBJ1-2
CASRPTGGARGYTF
TGTGCCAGCAGGCCGACAGGGGGCGCGCGGGGCTACACCTTC
>TRBV27|-|-|TRBJ1-6
CASSITGNSPLHF
TGTGCCAGCAGCATCACAGGGAATTCACCCCTCCACTTT
>TRBV2|-|TRBD1|TRBJ2-4
CASSETGGGKNIQYF
TGTGCCAGCAGCGAGACAGGGGGAGGCAAAAACATTCAGTACTTC
>TRBV7-9|-|-|TRBJ2-7
CASSLEGRWYEQYF
TGTGCCAGCAGCTTAGAGGGGAGGTGGTACGAGCAGTACTTC
>TRBV6-2/TRBV6-3|few|-|TRBJ2-2
CASSYSPDGGSELFF
TGTGCCAGCAGTTACTCCCCCGACGGGGGCTCGGAGCTGTTTTTT
>TRBV11-1|-|TRBD2|TRBJ2-7
CASSSGTSGGYEQYF
TGTGCCAGCAGCTCAGGGACTAGCGGGGGCTACGAGCAGTACTTC
>TRBV2|once|-|TRBJ1-4
CASSERGAEKLFF
TGTGCCAGCAGTGAACGGGGGGCAGAAAAACTGTTTTTT
>TRBV27|-|TRBD1|TRBJ1-1
CASLGQGIAEAFF
TGTGCCAGCCTGGGACAGGGTATAGCTGAAGCTTTCTTT
>TRBV19|-|TRBD1|TRBJ2-7
CASSGQAASYEQYF
TGTGCCAGTAGTGGACAGGCCGCCTCCTACGAGCAGTACTTC
>TRBV6-5|-|TRBD1|TRBJ2-1
CASSPDRGYYNEQFF
TGTGCCAGCAGCCCGGACAGGGGGTACTACAATGAGCAGTTCTTC
>TRBV6-4|-|TRBD1|TRBJ2-3
CASSSDRGGTDTQYF
TGTGCCAGCAGCTCGGACAGGGGAGGGACAGATACGCAGTATTTT
>TRBV7-2|-|TRBD2|TRBJ2-1
CASSLVGSGRVIEFF
TGTGCCAGCAGCTTAGTGGGTAGCGGGAGGGTGATCGAGTTCTTC
>TRBV6-5|-|-|TRBJ2-7
CASSYKQVPSYEQYF
TGTGCCAGCAGTTACAAACAGGTACCTTCCTACGAGCAGTACTTC